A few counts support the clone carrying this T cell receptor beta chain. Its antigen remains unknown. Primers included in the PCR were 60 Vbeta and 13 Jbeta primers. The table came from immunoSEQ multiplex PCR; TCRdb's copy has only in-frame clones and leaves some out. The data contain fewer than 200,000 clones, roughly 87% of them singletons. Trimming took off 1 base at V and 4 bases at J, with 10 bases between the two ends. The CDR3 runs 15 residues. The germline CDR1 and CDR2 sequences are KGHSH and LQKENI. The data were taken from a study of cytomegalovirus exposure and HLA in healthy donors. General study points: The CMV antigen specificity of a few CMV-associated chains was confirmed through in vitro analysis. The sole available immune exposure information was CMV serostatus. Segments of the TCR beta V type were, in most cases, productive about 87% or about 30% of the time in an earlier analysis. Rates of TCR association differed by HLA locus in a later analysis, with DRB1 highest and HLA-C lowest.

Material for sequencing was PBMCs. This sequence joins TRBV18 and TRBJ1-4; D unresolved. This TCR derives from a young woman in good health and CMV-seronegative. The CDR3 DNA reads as TGTGCCAGCTCACCACTGGCCAGAATTAATGAAAAACTGTTTTTT. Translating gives CASSPLARINEKLFF.